What follows is one TCR beta chain and its context. Antigen: not known. The assay was immunoSEQ multiplex PCR, and TCRdb's table has in-frame clones only and misses some. This table has 100,000 to 150,000 clones, roughly 88% appearing once. Trimming removed 8 bases at V and 5 bases at J, with 6 bases between. CDR1 and CDR2 from the germline V gene are LNHNV and YYDKDF (reference sequence). The CDR3 has 10 residues. These data belong to a study of T cell responses to AZD1222 COVID-19 vaccine. Points from the study as a whole: White British ancestry dominated among donors, who included more females, and clonal diversity was possibly underestimated. No day 14 peak samples; only post-peak repertoires were characterized. A reported finding is that nearly half of spike-specific TCRs target unmutated variant regions. Increased Spike-specific TCR breadth and depth were observed after two AZD1222 doses.

Specimen: peripheral blood, collected on day 0 of MenACWY control vaccination. The V gene is TRBV15, the J gene TRBJ2-5, with D possibly called TRBD1 or TRBD2 (5 bases each). The receptor's source is an adult in good health. For the CDR3, the DNA is TGTGCCACCGGGACGGAGACCCAGTACTTC. Its protein product is CATGTETQYF.